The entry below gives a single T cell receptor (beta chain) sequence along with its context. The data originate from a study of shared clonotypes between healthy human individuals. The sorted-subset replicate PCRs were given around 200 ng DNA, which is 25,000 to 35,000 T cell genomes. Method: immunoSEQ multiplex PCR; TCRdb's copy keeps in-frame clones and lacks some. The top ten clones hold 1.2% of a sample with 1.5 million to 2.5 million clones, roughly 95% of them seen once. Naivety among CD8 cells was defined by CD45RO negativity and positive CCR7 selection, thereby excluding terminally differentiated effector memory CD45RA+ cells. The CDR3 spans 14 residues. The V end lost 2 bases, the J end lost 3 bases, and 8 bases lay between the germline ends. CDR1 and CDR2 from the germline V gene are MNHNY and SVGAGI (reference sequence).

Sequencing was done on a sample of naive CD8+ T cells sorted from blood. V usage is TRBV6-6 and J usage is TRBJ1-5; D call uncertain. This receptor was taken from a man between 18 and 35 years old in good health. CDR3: CASSYGGTNQPQHF. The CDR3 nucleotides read TGTGCCAGCAGTTACGGTGGAACCAATCAGCCCCAGCATTTT.